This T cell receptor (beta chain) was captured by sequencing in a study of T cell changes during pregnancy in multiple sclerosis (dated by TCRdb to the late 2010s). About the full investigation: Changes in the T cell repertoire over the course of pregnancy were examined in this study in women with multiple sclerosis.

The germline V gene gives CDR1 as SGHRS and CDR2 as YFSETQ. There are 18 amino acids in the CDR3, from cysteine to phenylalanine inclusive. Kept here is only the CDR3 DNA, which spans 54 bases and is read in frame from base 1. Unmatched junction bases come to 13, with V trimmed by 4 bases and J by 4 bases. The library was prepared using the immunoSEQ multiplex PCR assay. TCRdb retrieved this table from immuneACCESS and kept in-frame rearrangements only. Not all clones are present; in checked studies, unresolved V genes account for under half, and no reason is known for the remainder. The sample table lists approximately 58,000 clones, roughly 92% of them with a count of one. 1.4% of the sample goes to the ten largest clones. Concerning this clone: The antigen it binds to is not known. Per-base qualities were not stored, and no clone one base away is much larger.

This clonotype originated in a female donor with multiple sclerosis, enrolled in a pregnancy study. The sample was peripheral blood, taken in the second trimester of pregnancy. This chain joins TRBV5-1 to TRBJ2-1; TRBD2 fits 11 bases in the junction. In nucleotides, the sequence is TGCGCCAGCAGCGCCGGGACTAGCGGTAAACCAGGATACAATGAGCAGTTCTTC. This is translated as CASSAGTSGKPGYNEQFF. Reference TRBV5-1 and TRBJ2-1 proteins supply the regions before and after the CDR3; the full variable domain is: KAGVTQTPRYLIKTRGQQVTLSCSPISGHRSVSWYQQTPGQGLQFLFEYFSETQRNKGNFPGRFSGRQFSNSRSEMNVSTLELGDSALYLCASSAGTSGKPGYNEQFFGPGTRLTVL.